This T cell receptor beta chain was sequenced during a study of tumor-infiltrating T cells and Merkel cell polyomavirus. Across the whole study: The study examined CD8+ T cells specific for the Merkel cell polyomavirus KLL epitope.

Immunohistochemistry showed robust Merkel cell polyomavirus Large T antigen staining in every patient's tumor. Blood and/or cultured TIL held KLL-tetramer+ cells above 0.04% of CD8+ cells. The length of the CDR3 is 14 residues. CDR1 is LGHNT, CDR2 FRNRAP, per germline. The V end was cut by 6 bases, the J end by 6 bases, with 18 bases between. Measured with immunoSEQ multiplex PCR; TCRdb has only the in-frame clones, and not every one. The data hold 20,000 to 25,000 clones, with 70% to 90% observed a single time. General study points: T cells against other Merkel cell polyomavirus epitopes were not captured. Patients having roughly 5-108 rather than 0-3 KLL-specific tumor clonotypes survived MCC longer.

Concerning this clone itself: Its antigen is as yet unknown.

Sequenced sample: lymph node tissue. The chain combines TRBV12-5 with TRBJ2-7; D gene uncertain. The sequence came from a man over 45 with Merkel cell carcinoma. The CDR3 loop reads CASGTIRHPGEQYF. In nucleotides, the CDR3 is TGTGCTAGTGGCACGATAAGACACCCCGGCGAGCAGTACTTC.